This TCR beta chain emerged from a study of CD8+CD57+ T cells in acquired aplastic anemia (dated by TCRdb to the late 2010s). In terms of the full investigation: DNA extracted from sorted CD4+ and CD8+ cells had a mean of about 3 ug, with a range of about 0.2 to 30 ug. A CD8+CD57+ expansion meant a frequency higher than the mean frequency seen in healthy subjects. General study outcomes and caveats: Between patients and healthy controls, no significant difference in CD8+ Simpson's diversity was found (P=0.060). Twenty-nine CD8+ CDR3 sequences were shared between patients and controls but appeared highly expressed in patients and within their immunodominant clones.

Expansion of CD8+CD57+ cells had been shown by flow cytometry in the patients chosen for sequencing. Every patient had severe acquired aplastic anemia, diagnosed using the International Study of Aplastic Anemia and Agranulocytosis and Camitta criteria. No patient had received any therapy when blood was sampled. In the study, sorted CD4+ and CD8+ blood T cells from patients with severe aplastic anemia and from healthy subjects underwent deep sequencing of TCR repertoires. Patients were enrolled under clinicaltrials.gov protocols 00001620, 01623167, 00001397, 00071045, 00081523 and 00961064 in the USA. Ficoll-Paque density gradient centrifugation was used to isolate peripheral blood mononuclear cells. Before DNA extraction, CD4+ and CD8+ T cells were sorted with FACS or magnetic beads. This clonotype was seen ten or more times. The antigen it binds to is not known. No qualities accompany the bases; no much larger clone lies one base away.

TCR beta VDJ combination and CDR3 sequence profiling used genomic DNA as the template. An Illumina HiSeq 2000 was used for TCR repertoire sequencing. In the source study's methods: TRBV/TRBJ rearrangement plots, CDR3 size and DJ length profiles, and Simpson's diversity index were used to evaluate the repertoires. Whichever DNA sequence was most abundant in the deep sequencing data was defined as the immunodominant clone. CDR3 amino acid sequences were checked for sharing between subjects and were compared against published repertoires and the VDJdb database. The public reads were quality trimmed at Q25 with fastp and then assembled into clones with MiXCR by TCRdb, keeping productive beta chains. Every distinct CDR3 protein forms one entry, paired with its most common genes and DNA. The V and J calls follow TCRdb's processing rather than the paper's. This sample comprises more than 95,000 distinct CDR3 sequences, approximately 41% of them detected only once. Around 2.5% of the sample rests with the top ten.

In the germline V gene (reference sequence), CDR1 corresponds to PRHDT and CDR2 to FYEKMQ. The CDR3, cysteine through phenylalanine, is 14 amino acids long. The only DNA kept is the CDR3, 42 bases in frame from the first base. Trimming at the junction amounts to 3 bases on V and 8 bases on J, and the germline ends lie 11 bases apart. The origin of this receptor is a human donor with aplastic anemia. This sequence uses TRBV13 and TRBJ1-6; a weak D assignment points to TRBD1 (6 bases agree). Material: sorted CD4+, CD8+, or CD8+CD57+ T cells (not recorded which) from PBMCs. The sequence in DNA is TGTGCCAGCAGCTTTGGCAGGGGTGATTCACCCCTCCACTTT. It codes for CASSFGRGDSPLHF.